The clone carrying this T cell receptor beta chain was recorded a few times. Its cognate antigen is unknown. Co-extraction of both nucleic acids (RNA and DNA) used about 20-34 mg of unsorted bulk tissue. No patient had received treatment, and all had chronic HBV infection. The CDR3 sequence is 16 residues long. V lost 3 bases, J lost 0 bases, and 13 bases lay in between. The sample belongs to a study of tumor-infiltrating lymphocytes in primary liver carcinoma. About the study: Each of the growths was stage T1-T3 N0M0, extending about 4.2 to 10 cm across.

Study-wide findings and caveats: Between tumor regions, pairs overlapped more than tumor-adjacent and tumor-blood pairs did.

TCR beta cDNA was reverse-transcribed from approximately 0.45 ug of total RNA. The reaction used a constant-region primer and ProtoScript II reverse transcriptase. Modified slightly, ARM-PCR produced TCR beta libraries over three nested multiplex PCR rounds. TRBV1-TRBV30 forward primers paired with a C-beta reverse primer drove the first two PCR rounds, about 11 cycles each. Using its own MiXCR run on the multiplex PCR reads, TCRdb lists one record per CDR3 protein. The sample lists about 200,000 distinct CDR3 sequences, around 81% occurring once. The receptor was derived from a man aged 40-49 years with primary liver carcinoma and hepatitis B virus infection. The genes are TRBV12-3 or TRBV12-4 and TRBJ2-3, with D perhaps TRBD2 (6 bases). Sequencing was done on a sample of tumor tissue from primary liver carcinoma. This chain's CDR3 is CASSLDYSGSTDTQYF. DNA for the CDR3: TGTGCCAGCAGTTTGGATTACAGCGGGAGCACAGATACGCAGTATTTT.